What follows is one TCR beta chain and its context. Its cognate antigen has yet to be identified. There are no base qualities to consult, and no much larger clone falls within one base. At one collaborating source in Seattle, patients were enrolled during active infection and were followed longitudinally through the course of disease. Whole blood was collected in K2EDTA tubes by collaborating institutions according to the institutions' own protocols. For TCRbeta analysis, collaborators shipped samples as frozen whole blood, isolated PBMCs, or DNA extracted from either of those sample types. These data belong to a study of blood T cell repertoires in COVID-19 (dated by TCRdb to 2018 to 2021). Regarding the complete study: Collaborator samples came from the United States, Italy and Spain and covered acute and convalescent phases of COVID-19. Where available, HLA class I and class II types were taken from metadata supplied by the sample provider and were not determined by assay-based typing. The prospective study material was composed of cDNA or gDNA derived from T cells, B-cell-depleted T cells, or PBMCs. Nearly every sample came with metadata listing a de-identified subject ID, COVID-19 status, age in years and sex. The repertoires were released in a freely available public database meant as a resource for research on the immune response to SARS-CoV-2. Deeply sampled blood TCRbeta repertoires from subjects exposed to, actively infected with, or recovered from COVID-19 were included in the dataset. The samples were drawn from the first 160 participants of the ongoing ImmuneRACE study and from 950 to 1,500 subjects provided by 6 global collaborators.

The paper's findings and limits, for the study overall: The amount of clinical and demographic metadata varied by source and participant and was provided uncurated.

V lost 2 bases and J lost 1 base, and the count of bases not matched to a germline gene is 4. Spanning cysteine to phenylalanine, the CDR3 consists of 15 amino acids. Only the CDR3 region is kept as DNA, spanning 45 bases read in frame from base 1. As encoded in the germline V gene, CDR1 is KGHSH while CDR2 is LQKENI. The immunoSEQ Assay, a bias-controlled multiplex PCR, was used to amplify TCRbeta CDR3 regions from genomic DNA. Processing in the source paper ran as follows. Nucleated cell counts per sample were estimated from amplification of reference gene primers within the assay. To quantify the absolute abundance of each unique TCRbeta CDR3 rearrangement, sequence reads were collapsed and filtered. For each sample, productive Simpson clonality was calculated as the square root of Simpson's diversity index over productive rearrangements. This is the immuneACCESS table as TCRdb keeps it, with only in-frame sequences that have V and J called. A part of the clones is gone; compared with another copy, unresolved V genes explain less than half, and the rest is unexplained. That table is the source of V, J and clone size, and D and trimming were worked out from the DNA. The table for this sample lists about 100,000 clones; around 90% of them were counted only once. The ten largest clonotypes hold around 5% of the sample.

Sequenced: peripheral blood. The sequence was collected from a woman aged 45-65 years with COVID-19, enrolled during active disease. The chain is encoded by TRBV18 joined to TRBJ1-1; 7 central nucleotides agree with TRBD1. CDR3 region: CASSPFEGANTEAFF. The DNA sequence reads TGTGCCAGCTCACCATTCGAGGGGGCGAACACTGAAGCTTTCTTT.